This paragraph reports one TCR beta chain. This clone came up a few times. Its antigen is not yet known. There are no base qualities to consult, and no much larger clone falls within one base. The data were obtained in a study of blood T cell repertoires in COVID-19 (dated by TCRdb to between 2020 and 2021). At the level of the whole study: Samples covering the acute and convalescent phases of COVID-19 were provided by collaborators in the United States, Italy and Spain. The prospective study material was composed of cDNA or gDNA derived from T cells, B-cell-depleted T cells, or PBMCs. Subjects who had been exposed to COVID-19, were actively infected with it, or had recovered from it provided the deeply sampled blood TCRbeta repertoires that made up the dataset. The repertoires were made available in a free public database intended to serve as a resource for research on the immune response to SARS-CoV-2. The samples were drawn from the first 160 participants of the ongoing ImmuneRACE study and from 1,254 subjects provided by 6 global collaborators. The sample metadata nearly always contained a de-identified subject ID, COVID-19 status, age in years and sex. Where HLA class I and class II types were available, the types were taken from metadata supplied by the sample provider, not from assay-based typing. The full study reports these points: The amount of clinical and demographic metadata varied by source and participant and was provided uncurated.

The immunoSEQ Assay, a bias-controlled multiplex PCR, was used to amplify TCRbeta CDR3 regions from genomic DNA. The original methods were these. The number of nucleated cells in each sample was estimated by amplification of reference gene primers within the assay. To quantify the absolute abundance of each unique TCRbeta CDR3 rearrangement, sequence reads were collapsed and filtered. For each sample, productive Simpson clonality was calculated as the square root of Simpson's diversity index over productive rearrangements. TCRdb mirrors the immuneACCESS table, restricted to in-frame sequences. Some clones are absent from its copies; in checked studies, under half trace to an unresolved V gene, and the reason for the others is unknown. For V, J and clone size, that table is used; D and trimming come from the DNA. The sample has nearly 350,000 clones on record, around 86% of them singletons. Under 6.5% of the sample goes to the ten largest clones.

One collaborating source in Seattle enrolled patients while the patients were actively infected and followed the patients over time throughout the course of disease. The collaborating institutions used their own protocols to collect whole blood in K2EDTA tubes. For TCRbeta analysis, collaborators shipped samples as frozen whole blood, isolated PBMCs, or DNA extracted from either of those sample types. The TCR was taken from a woman aged 45-60 years with COVID-19, enrolled during active disease. The specimen sequenced was peripheral blood.

The nucleotide sequence reads as follows: TGCGCCACGCGTCGTGTCCAGCACCAGGGACAGTCCTCCTATAATTCACCCCTCCACTTT. Its protein product is CATRRVQHQGQSSYNSPLHF. The sequence links TRBV5-1 to TRBJ1-6; TRBD1 lines up with 7 middle nucleotides. The germline V and J ends show losses of 9 bases and 0 bases respectively, and no gene match explains 21 bases of the junction. CDR1 and CDR2 (SGHRS, YFSETQ) derive from the germline V gene. Including cysteine and phenylalanine, the CDR3 has 20 amino acids. Just the 60-base CDR3 DNA is kept, in frame starting at base 1.